These T cell receptor beta chains were read from a single sample in a study of cytomegalovirus exposure and HLA in healthy donors. Assay used: immunoSEQ multiplex PCR; TCRdb lists only in-frame clones, some missing. This sample has some 78,000 clones; under 90% occur once, and the top ten carry 32%. The specimen sequenced was PBMCs. Receptors were obtained from a man aged 50 or older in good health and CMV-seropositive. Both conserved end residues are part of each CDR3. The order of the fields is D gene, J gene, V gene, clone size, CDR3 DNA, CDR3 protein. D genes are given only for firm matches. Not every row has a clone size; where given, it reads once, few, many or a size class.

>TRBD2|TRBJ2-7|TRBV7-6|few
TGTGCCAGCAGCCCGACACTCAGATTAGCGGGAGGAACCTACGAGCAGTACTTC
CASSPTLRLAGGTYEQYF
>TRBD2|TRBJ2-1|TRBV6-4|.
TGTGCCAGCGGACTAGCGGGAGGCCATGAGCAGTTCTTC
CASGLAGGHEQFF
>.|TRBJ2-3|TRBV7-6|few
TGTGCCAGCAGCACCCGACGGGCAGGCGGGTCAACTGGGGATACGCAGTATTTT
CASSTRRAGGSTGDTQYF
>TRBD1|TRBJ1-3|TRBV25-1|.
TGTGCCAGCAGTGAACCCCGGGCAGGGGGCACCATATATTTT
CASSEPRAGGTIYF
>.|TRBJ1-1|TRBV14|.
TGTGCCAGCAGCCCCCCCGCGGCCACTGAAGCTTTCTTT
CASSPPAATEAFF
>TRBD2|TRBJ2-3|TRBV5-1|.
TGCGCCAGCACACTAGGTCGGGGAGGGGCAGATACGCAGTATTTT
CASTLGRGGADTQYF
>TRBD2|TRBJ2-5|TRBV11-3|.
TGTGCCAGCAGCTTACGGAATAGCGGGAGGGTCCAAGAGACCCAGTACTTC
CASSLRNSGRVQETQYF
>TRBD2|TRBJ2-2|TRBV5-1|.
TGCGCCAGCAGCTTGCGACTAGCTCGGCCCGGGGAGCTGTTTTTT
CASSLRLARPGELFF
>TRBD2|TRBJ2-7|TRBV4-3|.
TGCGCCAGCAGCCAAGATAGGGCTAGCGGGAGCAAGGAGCAGTACTTC
CASSQDRASGSKEQYF
>TRBD2|TRBJ2-7|TRBV7-9|.
TGTGCCAGCAGCTTAGCGCGCCTGACTAGCGGATACGAGCAGTACTTC
CASSLARLTSGYEQYF
>.|TRBJ2-2|TRBV19|.
TGTGCCAGTAGCCAACAGGGTAACACCGGGGAGCTGTTTTTT
CASSQQGNTGELFF
>TRBD2|TRBJ2-5|TRBV5-4|once
TGTGCCAGCAGCTCTCAGTTACTAGCGGGAGGTCCAAAAGAGACCCAGTACTTC
CASSSQLLAGGPKETQYF
>TRBD1|TRBJ2-7|TRBV9|.
TGTGCCAGCAGCGTAGAGCAGGGGGTGGGGTGGGCTAGAGGAATCTACGAGCAGTACTTC
CASSVEQGVGWARGIYEQYF
>TRBD2|TRBJ2-5|TRBV6-1|.
TGTGCCAGCAGTGAAACTAGCGGGAGGGCCCCAGAGACCCAGTACTTC
CASSETSGRAPETQYF
>TRBD1|TRBJ1-1|TRBV5-1|.
TGCGCCAGCAGTGGACAGGGTGGCACTGAAGCTTTCTTT
CASSGQGGTEAFF
>TRBD2|TRBJ2-7|TRBV6-1|few
TGTGCCAGCAGTAGTTGGACTAGCGGGAGTAACGAGCAGTACTTC
CASSSWTSGSNEQYF
>.|TRBJ1-5|TRBV9|.
TGTGCCAGCAGCGTAGAAGGGGATCAGCCCCAGCATTTT
CASSVEGDQPQHF
>.|TRBJ2-7|TRBV15|.
TGTGCCACCAGCAGAGATCTTTTCGGGAACGAGCAGTACTTC
CATSRDLFGNEQYF
>TRBD1|TRBJ1-4|TRBV7-2|.
TGTGCCAGCAGCGCCGGGACAGGGCAGATTAATGAAAAACTGTTTTTT
CASSAGTGQINEKLFF
>.|TRBJ2-3|TRBV2|.
TGTGCCAGCAGTATGGGACACCCTAGCACAGATACGCAGTATTTT
CASSMGHPSTDTQYF
>.|TRBJ2-2|TRBV5-1|.
TGCGCCAGCACCCTGCGGGGAACCGGGGAGCTGTTTTTT
CASTLRGTGELFF
>.|TRBJ2-2|TRBV11-3|.
TGTGCCAGCAGCCCAGACTTCTCTAGCGGGGAGCTGTTTTTT
CASSPDFSSGELFF